The 19 T cell receptor beta chains in this list originate from one sample, sequenced in a study of T cell responses to AZD1222 COVID-19 vaccine. Profiling relied on immunoSEQ multiplex PCR, and the TCRdb table lists in-frame clones only, not all of them. The data show 150,000 or so clones, roughly 94% seen once. The sequencing used peripheral blood, collected 28 days after the second AZD1222 dose. These receptors were taken from an adult who received the AZD1222 COVID-19 vaccine.

This clone was counted only a few times. The V and J genes are TRBV19 and TRBJ1-1; 9 bases are a match to TRBD1. The J segment lost 0 bases and the V segment lost 4 bases, leaving 9 bases of the junction unmatched. CDR1 is LNHDA and CDR2 is SQIVND in the germline V gene (reference sequence). This CDR3 spans 17 amino acids. The DNA of the CDR3 is TGTGCCAGTAGTAAGTTTACAGGGGGCGGAATGAACACTGAAGCTTTCTTT. This encodes CASSKFTGGGMNTEAFF.

CDR3 in DNA: TGTGCCAGCAGCTCCGCCCCGACGTGGACAGATACGCAGTATTTT. This encodes CASSSAPTWTDTQYF. The V gene is TRBV7-2, the J gene TRBJ2-3, with D hard to call. Per the germline V gene, CDR1 is SGHTA and CDR2 is FQGNSA. Trimming pared 4 bases from V and 3 bases from J, leaving 14 bases between. This CDR3 contains 15 residues.

This chain uses TRBV4-1 with TRBJ1-2; perhaps TRBD1 as D (6 bases). This CDR3 is 14 amino acids long. Trimming took 1 base from V and 3 from J, leaving 9 bases between them. Per germline, CDR1 MGHRA and CDR2 YSYEKL. CDR3 bases: TGCGCCAGCAGCCAAGCAGGACAGCACTATGGCTACACCTTC. Amino acid sequence: CASSQAGQHYGYTF.

The V and J genes are TRBV30 and TRBJ1-1; D is uncertain. The germline V gene has CDR1 GTSNPN and CDR2 SVGIG (reference sequence). This CDR3 is built from 11 residues. Trimming stripped 7 bases from V and 1 base from J, with 7 bases between. The CDR3 reads CAFDRNTEAFF. The CDR3 region has the DNA TGTGCCTTCGATAGGAACACTGAAGCTTTCTTT.

V usage is TRBV5-1 and J usage is TRBJ2-7; the match to TRBD2 covers 10 bases. Germline loops: CDR1 SGHRS, CDR2 YFSETQ. This CDR3 comprises 18 residues. Trimming took 0 bases from V and 2 from J; bases not matched to a gene: 11. The CDR3 reads CASSLGLAGESPTYEQYF. CDR3 DNA sequence: TGCGCCAGCAGCTTGGGTCTAGCGGGAGAATCCCCCACCTACGAGCAGTACTTC.

The genes are TRBV5-1 and TRBJ2-3, with 8 bases aligning to TRBD1. Trimming took 3 bases from V and 2 from J; bases not matched to a gene: 5. CDR1 is SGHRS, CDR2 YFSETQ, per germline. The CDR3 runs to 15 residues. In DNA form, the CDR3 reads TGCGCCAGCAGCTCCAGGGGGCCCGACACAGATACGCAGTATTTT. Protein: CASSSRGPDTDTQYF.

The genes are TRBV6-5 and TRBJ2-1, with 12 bases matching TRBD2. Germline CDR1 MNHEY, CDR2 SVGAGI. This CDR3 contains 15 residues. V gave up 5 bases and J gave up 10 bases; unmatched junction bases: 9. Here the CDR3 DNA reads TGTGCCAGCAGTACCCCTAGCGGGAGGGCAAGAGAGCAGTTCTTC. This codes for CASSTPSGRAREQFF.

This chain uses TRBV28 with TRBJ2-7, with TRBD2 as a possible D gene (5 bases). The V end was cut by 6 bases, the J end by 12 bases, with 15 bases between. This CDR3 is built from 11 residues. CDR1 is MDHEN, CDR2 SYDVKM, per germline. DNA for the CDR3: TGTGCCAGCAGGGGTTCGCGGGCTAGGTACTTC. Translating it yields CASRGSRARYF.

This chain connects TRBV10-3 to TRBJ1-2; D remains ambiguous. V shed 2 bases and J shed 2 bases, with 6 bases lying between them. This CDR3 comprises 13 residues. The germline gives CDR1 ENHRY, CDR2 SYGVKD. CDR3 amino acids: CAISEAINYGYTF. CDR3 coding DNA: TGTGCCATCAGTGAGGCGATCAACTATGGCTACACCTTC.

V is TRBV2 and J is TRBJ2-7; 9 positions agree with TRBD2. Germline CDR1 is SNHLY and CDR2 is FYNNEI. The CDR3 is 16 amino acids. The J segment lost 1 base and the V segment lost 6 bases, leaving 10 bases of the junction unmatched. The CDR3 protein is CASSLSLAGLSYEQYF. CDR3 sequence (DNA): TGTGCCAGCAGCCTTTCCCTAGCGGGACTTTCCTACGAGCAGTACTTC.

The chain employs TRBV27 and TRBJ1-2; no clear D. V dropped 6 bases and J dropped 2 bases, with 13 bases sitting between them. Germline V gives CDR1 MNHEY, CDR2 SMNVEV (reference sequence). This CDR3 spans 14 amino acids. The CDR3 nucleotides read TGTGCCAGCAGGGTTGGTAGGCAGAACTATGGCTACACCTTC. Protein product: CASRVGRQNYGYTF.

Only a few counts were recorded for this clone. This chain links TRBV7-9 with TRBJ1-3; D is ambiguous. CDR3 length: 14 amino acids. Germline lookup yields CDR1 SEHNR and CDR2 FQNEAQ (reference sequence). V was cut by 1 base and J by 4 bases, with 8 bases left in between. The CDR3 loop reads CASSLVVGGNTIYF. Here the CDR3 DNA reads TGTGCCAGCAGCTTAGTTGTGGGAGGAAACACCATATATTTT. The full variable domain, with the rest looked up from reference TRBV7-9 and TRBJ1-3, is DTGVSQNPRHKITKRGQNVTFRCDPISEHNRLYWYRQTLGQGPEFLTYFQNEAQLEKSRLLSDRFSAERPKGSFSTLEIQRTEQGDSAMYLCASSLVVGGNTIYFGEGSWLTVV.

The chain uses TRBV5-1 and TRBJ2-3, with TRBD2 matching 9 bases. This CDR3 comprises 16 residues. CDR1 and CDR2 from the germline V gene are SGHRS and YFSETQ. V shed 4 bases and J 0 bases; nucleotides not matched to a gene: 6. The CDR3, as DNA: TGCGCCAGCAGCCGAACCCTAGCGGGGAGCACAGATACGCAGTATTTT. Translation: CASSRTLAGSTDTQYF.

This clone was observed a single time. V usage is TRBV4-3 and J usage is TRBJ2-1, with 7 bases fitting TRBD1. The CDR3 has 15 residues. V shed 2 bases and J 6 bases; nucleotides not matched to a gene: 7. Germline CDR1 LGHNA, CDR2 YSLEER. The CDR3 DNA reads TGCGCCAGCAGCCAACGACAGGGTACGGGCAATGAGCAGTTCTTC. This codes for CASSQRQGTGNEQFF.

This chain links TRBV2 with TRBJ1-3; 8 bases map to TRBD1. The germline CDR1 and CDR2 sequences are SNHLY and FYNNEI. The CDR3 spans 17 residues. Unmatched junction bases numbered 8, after V lost 2 bases and J lost 2 bases. The CDR3 loop is CASSESDRGNPGNTIYF. The CDR3 bases are TGTGCCAGCAGTGAATCTGACAGGGGAAATCCTGGAAACACCATATATTTT.

This clone was recorded only once. The chain joins TRBV20-1 to TRBJ1-2, with D maybe TRBD1 (5 bases). The V end was cut by 3 bases, the J end by 6 bases, with 8 bases between. Germline loops: CDR1 DFQATT, CDR2 SNEGSKA (reference sequence). This CDR3 is built from 11 residues. This CDR3 reads CSASGGNGYTF. DNA for the CDR3: TGCAGTGCTAGTGGGGGAAATGGCTACACCTTC.

The rearrangement joins TRBV19 to TRBJ1-2, with 11 bases that match TRBD1. Trimming removed 4 bases from V and 8 bases from J; junction bases left unmatched: 15. CDR1 and CDR2 (germline): LNHDA, SQIVND (reference sequence). There are 17 residues in the CDR3. CDR3 loop: CASSTPMDRGLGKGYTF. The CDR3 DNA follows: TGTGCCAGTAGTACCCCCATGGACAGGGGGCTTGGAAAGGGCTACACCTTC.

This chain connects TRBV28 to TRBJ2-1; D may be TRBD1 or TRBD2 (8 bases each). V gave up 8 bases and J gave up 5 bases, with 16 bases separating them. The length of the CDR3 is 14 residues. Per germline, CDR1 MDHEN and CDR2 SYDVKM. DNA of the CDR3: TGTGCCAGCTTAGCGGGACAGGAGGACAATGAGCAGTTCTTC. It encodes CASLAGQEDNEQFF.

The rearrangement joins TRBV28 to TRBJ1-1; TRBD1 matches at 9 bases. Germline values: CDR1 MDHEN, CDR2 SYDVKM. The V and J ends lost 3 bases and 1 base, in that order; junction bases with no gene match: 3. The CDR3 is 15 amino acids. CDR3 loop: CASSLGQGRNTEAFF. CDR3 in DNA: TGTGCCAGCAGTTTGGGACAGGGTAGGAACACTGAAGCTTTCTTT.